A single T cell receptor (beta chain) is shown here with its context. This record comes from a study of blood T cell repertoires in COVID-19. Under the authors' procedure: Estimates of nucleated cell counts were drawn from the amplification of reference gene primers. Data came from immunoSEQ multiplex PCR; TCRdb stores just in-frame clones and leaves some out. That table supplies the V and J calls and clone size; D and trimming were determined from the DNA. In the table there are hundreds of thousands of clones, 90% of which are singletons. This sequence was found in a young woman with acute COVID-19. Sequenced input: PBMCs or T cells enriched from blood (not recorded which).

CDR3 nucleotide sequence: TGTGCCAGCAGCGCGAACTATGGCTACACCTTC. Translation: CASSANYGYTF. The chain uses TRBV9 and TRBJ1-2; D remains unclear. Germline assignment: CDR1 SGDLS and CDR2 YYNGEE. The CDR3 runs 11 residues. V was clipped by 3 bases and J by 2 bases, with 2 bases between them.